This TCR beta chain comes out of a study of neoadjuvant anti-PD-1 for oral cavity cancer. Study overall: Around day 43, patients without progression received a fourth nivolumab dose before surgery.

Study conclusions and caveats: Pretreatment Treg/Th17 ratio correlated inversely with post-treatment tumor clonality.

In the case of this clone: No antigen is known for it.

The CDR3 is 15 amino acids. Trimming stripped 0 bases from V and 2 bases from J, with 10 bases between. Looked up from germline, CDR1 is SGDLS and CDR2 is YYNGEE. These oral cavity squamous cell carcinomas were HPV-negative and locally advanced. Generated by immunoSEQ multiplex PCR, the TCRdb table keeps only in-frame clones and is missing some. The data contain approximately 74,000 clones, more than 80% of them seen just once; the ten biggest clones take up 2.5% to 4%. Sample: PBMCs, taken before nivolumab (anti-PD-1) treatment. The clonotype was recovered from a person aged 35-79 years with oral cavity squamous cell carcinoma. The chain recombines TRBV9 with TRBJ2-3, with D possibly being TRBD2 (5 bases). CDR3 sequence (DNA): TGTGCCAGCAGCGTAGCTGAGGGTTACACAGATACGCAGTATTTT. Its translation: CASSVAEGYTDTQYF.